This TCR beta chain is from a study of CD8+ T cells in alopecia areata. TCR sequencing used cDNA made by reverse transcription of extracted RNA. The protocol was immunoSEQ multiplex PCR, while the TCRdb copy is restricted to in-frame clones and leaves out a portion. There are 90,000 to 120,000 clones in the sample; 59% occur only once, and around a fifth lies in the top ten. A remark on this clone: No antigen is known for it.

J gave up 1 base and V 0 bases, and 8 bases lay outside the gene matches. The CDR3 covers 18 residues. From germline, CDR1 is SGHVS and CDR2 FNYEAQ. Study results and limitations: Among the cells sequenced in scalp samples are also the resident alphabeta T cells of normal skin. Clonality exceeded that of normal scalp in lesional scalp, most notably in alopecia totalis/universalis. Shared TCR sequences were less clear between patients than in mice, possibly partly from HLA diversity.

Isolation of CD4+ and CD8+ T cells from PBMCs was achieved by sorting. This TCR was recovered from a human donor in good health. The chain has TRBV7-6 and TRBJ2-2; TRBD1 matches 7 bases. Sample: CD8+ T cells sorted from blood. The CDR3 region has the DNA TGTGCCAGCAGCTTAGCGCGGTGGGGGACAGAGAACACCGGGGAGCTGTTTTTT. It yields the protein CASSLARWGTENTGELFF.